This TCR beta chain was sequenced during a study of T cells in Graves' hyperthyroidism and ophthalmopathy (dated by TCRdb to about 2019). At the level of the whole study: Peripheral blood samples were taken at the time of initial diagnosis, prior to any treatment. To identify TCR V-J signatures that set the groups apart, the researchers used a discovery cohort of 100 patients, made up of 40 to 45 with Graves' ophthalmopathy and some 55 with stable Graves' hyperthyroidism. The roughly 100 discovery patients were divided at random into training and test sets in a 7:3 ratio. Whether ophthalmopathy could be predicted prospectively was tested in an independent validation cohort made up of roughly 19 hyperthyroidism patients plus 17 patients who later progressed to ophthalmopathy. Following sampling, methimazole starting at 30 mg daily was given to hyperthyroidism patients, and high-dose intravenous methylprednisolone was given to ophthalmopathy patients. In addition, the study compared T-cell repertoires in thyroid tissue and in blood from several Graves' hyperthyroidism patients. The paper describes TCR Vbeta CDR3 sequencing of 130 to 150 peripheral blood samples, made up of 43 ophthalmopathy patients, 70 to 75 hyperthyroidism patients and 17 progressor patients. Study-level results and caveats: In validation, the model predicted progression to ophthalmopathy with 55% to 71% sensitivity and 72.22% specificity, a median of 6.5 months before onset. A 13 V-J signature model separated ophthalmopathy from stable hyperthyroidism, with roughly 88% sensitivity and about 81% specificity in cross-validation and 80%/75% in testing. No statistical method was used to set the sample size in advance, and investigators knew the group allocation. Most expanded thyroid clonotypes (frequency above 0.001) were also detected in blood, a finding suggesting that blood repertoires may reflect thyroid immune responses.

This clonotype showed up just a few times. Its antigen remains unidentified. Qualities for individual bases were not recorded, and no much larger clone is one base off. Moderately to severely active disease, a Clinical Activity Score of at least 3, a NOSPECS grade of at least 4, and a duration under 3 months were present in ophthalmopathy patients. The study excluded patients with uncontrolled infections, other autoimmune diseases, pregnancy or lactation. Diagnoses were established on the basis of clinical symptoms, serum thyroxine and TRAb, thyroid ultrasound, and orbital computed tomography. PBMCs were isolated from 10 ml of fresh peripheral blood by Ficoll-Paque density gradient centrifugation. Total RNA was extracted with Trizol reagent, and quality was checked on an Agilent 2100 Bioanalyzer. From the cysteine up to the phenylalanine, the CDR3 has a length of 16 residues. Left in the record is the CDR3 DNA by itself, 48 bases read in frame from the first base. Relative to germline, V is missing 4 bases and J is missing 0 bases, with 6 bases of the junction outside any gene match. CDR1 and CDR2, per the germline V gene (reference sequence), are LNHDA and SQIVND.

Amplification of TCR beta CDR3 regions was carried out from RNA transcripts. The first round of RT-PCR for the TCR CDR3 was performed with the HTBI primer set and the Qiagen OneStep RT-PCR kit. Libraries were constructed in a second round of multiplex PCR, after which size selection and purification were performed. Sequencing of the libraries was done on an Illumina HiSeq2000 using paired-end 100 bp reads. The original pipeline was this. SOAPnuke was used to process the raw data, removing reads that contained adapters or uncalled bases, had a mean Phred below 15, or lacked an exact match to the constant primer or identifier. COPE v1.2.5 was used to merge high-quality paired reads, and clonotypes were defined as unique nucleotide sequences. MiTCR v1.1 was used to align the clonotypes against IMGT TRBV, TRBD and TRBJ reference segments. The analysis was restricted to V-J combinations with a frequency above 0.0001, which together covered about 99% of the repertoires. A TCS score was defined as the ratio between F50 (clonal expansion) and ExV (chaos), using BLOSUM62-based TCRdist between CDR3 peptides within each V-J. Welch's t-statistics and random forest reduced fewer than 600 V-J features to fewer than 15, which were used in a naive Bayes classifier (R e1071). TCRdb took the public reads, trimmed them with fastp at Q25, ran MiXCR for clone calling and kept in-frame beta chains. Identical CDR3 proteins give one entry, which carries the most common genes and DNA. TCRdb, not the authors, supplied the V and J calls. Within this sample are over 450,000 distinct CDR3 sequences, with roughly 17% of them counted one time only. Roughly a sixth of the sample rests with the top ten.

The sequencing input was blood. The chain is assembled from TRBV19 and TRBJ2-1; the junction holds 7 bases that match TRBD2. The receptor's source is a woman aged 18-29 years with Graves' ophthalmopathy. The DNA reads TGTGCCAGTAGTACGTCTAGCGGCCTCTCCTACAATGAGCAGTTCTTC. Protein translation: CASSTSSGLSYNEQFF.